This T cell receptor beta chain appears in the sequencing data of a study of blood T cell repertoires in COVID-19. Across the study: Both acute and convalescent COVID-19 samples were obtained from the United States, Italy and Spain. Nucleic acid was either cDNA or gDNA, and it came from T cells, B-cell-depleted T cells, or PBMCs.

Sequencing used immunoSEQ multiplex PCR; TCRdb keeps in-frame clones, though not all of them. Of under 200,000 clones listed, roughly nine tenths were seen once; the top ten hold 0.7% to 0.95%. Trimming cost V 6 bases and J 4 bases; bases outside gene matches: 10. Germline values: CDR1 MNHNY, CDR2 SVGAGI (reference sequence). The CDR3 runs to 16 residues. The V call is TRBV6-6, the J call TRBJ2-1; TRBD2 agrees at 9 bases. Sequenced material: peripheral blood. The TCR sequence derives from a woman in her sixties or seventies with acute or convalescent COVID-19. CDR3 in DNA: TGTGCCAGCAGACCCCTAGCGGGAAAGGGGTACAATGAGCAGTTCTTC. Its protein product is CASRPLAGKGYNEQFF.